The 7 T cell receptor beta chains in this list originate from one sample, sequenced in a study of regulatory T cells in long-lasting Graves disease. The time point is: newly diagnosed GD, antithyroid drugs for less than 3 months. There was RNA extracted from PBMCs, and the TCR library was made from it. Through Arm-PCR of CDR3 regions and iRepertoire HTBI primers, TCR beta libraries were built. MiXCR, run by TCRdb on the multiplex PCR reads, gives a single entry per CDR3 protein. Of approximately 310,000 distinct CDR3 sequences in the sample, 18% were seen once. This sample comprised peripheral blood mononuclear cells (PBMCs), obtained at new diagnosis, from a patient treated with antithyroid drugs. The origin of the receptors is a female donor with Graves disease.

This clonotype has a count of ten or more. The chain recombines TRBV6-5 with TRBJ1-2; D remains ambiguous. V lost 2 bases and J lost 6, with 13 bases in between. Germline-derived CDR1 and CDR2 are MNHEY and SVGAGI. CDR3 size: 14 residues. CDR3 protein: CASSYLGKHNGYTF. For the CDR3, the DNA is TGTGCCAGCAGTTACCTCGGAAAGCACAATGGCTACACCTTC.

In this sample, this clonotype turned up many times. A read error may produce the germline difference seen at one junction end. V is TRBV20-1 and J is TRBJ2-2; the match to TRBD1 covers 7 bases. Germline loops: CDR1 DFQATT, CDR2 SNEGSKA (reference sequence). The CDR3 spans 14 residues. This chain's CDR3 is CSAREPGGTGELFF. The DNA for the CDR3 is TGCAGTGCGAGAGAGCCAGGGGGTACCGGGGAGCTGTTTTTT.

The table lists this clonotype with many counts. The chain links TRBV2 to TRBJ1-4; D possibly corresponds to TRBD1 (6 bases). The CDR3 is 11 residues long. V was trimmed by 6 bases and J by 14 bases, leaving 13 bases between them. From germline, CDR1 is SNHLY and CDR2 FYNNEI. The CDR3 sequence: CASRAGARLFF. CDR3 bases: TGTGCCAGCAGGGCAGGGGCCCGGCTGTTTTTT. Full variable domain (missing parts from reference TRBV2 and TRBJ1-4): EPEVTQTPSHQVTQMGQEVILRCVPISNHLYFYWYRQILGQKVEFLVSFYNNEISEKSEIFDDQFSVERPDGSNFTLKIRSTKLEDSAMYFCASRAGARLFFGSGTQLSVL.

This clonotype was counted many times. The chain has TRBV12-3 or TRBV12-4 and TRBJ2-2; D may be TRBD1 (5 bases). The CDR3 is 15 amino acids. V gave up 6 bases and J gave up 6 bases, with 17 bases separating them. The CDR3 region is CASSPPLQGPGELFF. As DNA, the CDR3 is TGTGCCAGCAGCCCCCCTTTGCAGGGCCCCGGGGAGCTGTTTTTT.

This clonotype was picked up many times. The V call is TRBV7-8, the J call TRBJ1-3; tentative D call: TRBD1 (5 bases). Trimming took off 5 bases at V and 7 bases at J, with 24 bases between the two ends. Germline V lookup: CDR1 SGHVS, CDR2 FQNEAQ. The CDR3 has 17 residues. Here the CDR3 DNA reads TGTGCCAGCAGCCCCTCCAGGGTGAAGGGGATCAGGAACACCATATATTTT. Protein product: CASSPSRVKGIRNTIYF.

This clonotype occurred many times. The genes are TRBV19 and TRBJ2-5; 8 bases are a match to TRBD2. V was pared by 3 bases and J by 2 bases, with 8 bases of the junction left unmatched. The CDR3 loop spans 16 amino acids. CDR1 is LNHDA and CDR2 is SQIVND in the germline V gene (reference sequence). CDR3 sequence: CASSIGGSGNQETQYF. The CDR3 region has the DNA TGTGCCAGTAGTATCGGCGGTAGCGGGAATCAAGAGACCCAGTACTTC.

V gene TRBV9 combines with J gene TRBJ1-2; 7 nucleotides line up with TRBD1. Trimming took 4 bases from V and 3 from J; bases not matched to a gene: 6. The CDR3 contains 14 residues. The germline V gene encodes CDR1 SGDLS and CDR2 YYNGEE. The CDR3 reads CASSFTGEDYGYTF. The CDR3 bases are TGTGCCAGCAGCTTTACAGGGGAGGACTATGGCTACACCTTC.